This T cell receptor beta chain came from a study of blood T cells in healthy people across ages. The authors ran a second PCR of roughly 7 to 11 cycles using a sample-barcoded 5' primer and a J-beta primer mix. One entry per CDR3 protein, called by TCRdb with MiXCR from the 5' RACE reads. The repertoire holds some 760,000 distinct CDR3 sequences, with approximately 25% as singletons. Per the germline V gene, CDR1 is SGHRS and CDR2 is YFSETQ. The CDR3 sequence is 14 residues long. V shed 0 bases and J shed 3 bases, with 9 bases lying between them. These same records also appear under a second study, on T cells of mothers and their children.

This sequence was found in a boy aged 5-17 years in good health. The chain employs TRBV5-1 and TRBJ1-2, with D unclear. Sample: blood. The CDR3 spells CASSLGTTYYGYTF. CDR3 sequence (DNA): TGCGCCAGCAGCTTGGGCACAACCTACTATGGCTACACCTTC.